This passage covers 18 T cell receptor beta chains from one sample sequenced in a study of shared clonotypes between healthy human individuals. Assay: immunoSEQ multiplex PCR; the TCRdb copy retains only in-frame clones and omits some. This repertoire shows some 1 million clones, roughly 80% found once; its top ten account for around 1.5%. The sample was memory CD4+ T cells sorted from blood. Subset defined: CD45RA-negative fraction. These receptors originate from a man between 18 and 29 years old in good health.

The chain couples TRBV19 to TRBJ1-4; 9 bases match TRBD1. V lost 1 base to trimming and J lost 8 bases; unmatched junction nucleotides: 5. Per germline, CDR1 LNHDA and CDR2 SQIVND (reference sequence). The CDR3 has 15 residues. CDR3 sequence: CASSIGTGASEKLFF. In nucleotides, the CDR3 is TGTGCCAGTAGTATAGGGACAGGGGCATCGGAAAAACTGTTTTTT.

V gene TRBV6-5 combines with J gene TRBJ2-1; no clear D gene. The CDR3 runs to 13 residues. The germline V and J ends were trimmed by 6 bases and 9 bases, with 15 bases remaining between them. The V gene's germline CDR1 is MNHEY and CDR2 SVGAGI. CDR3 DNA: TGTGCCAGCAGCCTTTCTAGGTACTCTGAGCAGTTCTTC. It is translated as CASSLSRYSEQFF.

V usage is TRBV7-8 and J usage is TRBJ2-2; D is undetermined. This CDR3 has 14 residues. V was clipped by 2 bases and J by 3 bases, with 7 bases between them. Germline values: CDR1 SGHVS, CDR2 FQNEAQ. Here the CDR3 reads CASSLREYTGELFF. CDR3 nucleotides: TGTGCCAGCAGCTTAAGGGAATACACCGGGGAGCTGTTTTTT.

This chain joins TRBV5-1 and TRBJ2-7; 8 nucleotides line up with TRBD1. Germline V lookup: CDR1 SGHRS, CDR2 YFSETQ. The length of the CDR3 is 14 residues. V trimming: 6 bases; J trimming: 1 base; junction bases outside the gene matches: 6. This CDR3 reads CASKGQGRSYEQYF. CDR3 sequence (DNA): TGCGCCAGCAAAGGACAGGGCAGATCCTACGAGCAGTACTTC.

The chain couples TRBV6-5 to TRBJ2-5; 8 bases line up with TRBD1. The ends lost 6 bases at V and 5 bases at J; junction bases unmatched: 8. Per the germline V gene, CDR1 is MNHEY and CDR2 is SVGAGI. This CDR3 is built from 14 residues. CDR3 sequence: CASSRQGPWETQYF. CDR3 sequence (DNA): TGTGCCAGCAGCAGACAGGGGCCATGGGAGACCCAGTACTTC.

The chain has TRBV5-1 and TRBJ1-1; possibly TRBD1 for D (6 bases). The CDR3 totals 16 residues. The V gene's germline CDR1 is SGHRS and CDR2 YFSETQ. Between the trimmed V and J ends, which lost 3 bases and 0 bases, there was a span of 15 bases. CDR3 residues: CASSSKGRGMNTEAFF. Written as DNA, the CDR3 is TGCGCCAGCAGCTCCAAGGGGAGGGGGATGAACACTGAAGCTTTCTTT.

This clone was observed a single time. For the CDR3, the DNA is TGTGCCAGCAGCCAAACTAGGGTCCAAGAGACCCAGTACTTC. Its translation: CASSQTRVQETQYF. This chain connects TRBV7-2 to TRBJ2-5, with D possibly TRBD2 on 5 matching bases. CDR3 length: 14 amino acids. Germline loops: CDR1 SGHTA, CDR2 FQGNSA. Trimming took off 5 bases at V and 1 base at J, with 11 bases between the two ends. The full variable domain, with the rest looked up from reference TRBV7-2 and TRBJ2-5, is GAGVSQSPSNKVTEKGKDVELRCDPISGHTALYWYRQSLGQGLEFLIYFQGNSAPDKSGLPSDRFSAERTGGSVSTLTIQRTQQEDSAVYLCASSQTRVQETQYFGPGTRLLVL.

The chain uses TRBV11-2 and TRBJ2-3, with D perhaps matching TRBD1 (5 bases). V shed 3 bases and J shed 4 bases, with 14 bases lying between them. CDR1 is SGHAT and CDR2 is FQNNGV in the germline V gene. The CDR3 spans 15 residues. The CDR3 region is CASSLQPYRSDTQYF. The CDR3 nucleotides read TGTGCCAGCAGCTTGCAACCCTACAGGTCAGATACGCAGTATTTT.

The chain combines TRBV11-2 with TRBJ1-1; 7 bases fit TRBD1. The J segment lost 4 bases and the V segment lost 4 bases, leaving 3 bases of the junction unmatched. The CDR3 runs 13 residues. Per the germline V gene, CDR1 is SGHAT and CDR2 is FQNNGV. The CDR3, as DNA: TGTGCCAGCAGCTCCAAGGGGGCCACTGAAGCTTTCTTT. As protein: CASSSKGATEAFF.

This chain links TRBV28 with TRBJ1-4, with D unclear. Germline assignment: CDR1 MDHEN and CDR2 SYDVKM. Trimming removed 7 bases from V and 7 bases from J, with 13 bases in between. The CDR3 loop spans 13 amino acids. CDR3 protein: CASKGVEGEKLFF. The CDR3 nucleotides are TGTGCCAGCAAGGGCGTGGAGGGTGAAAAACTGTTTTTT.

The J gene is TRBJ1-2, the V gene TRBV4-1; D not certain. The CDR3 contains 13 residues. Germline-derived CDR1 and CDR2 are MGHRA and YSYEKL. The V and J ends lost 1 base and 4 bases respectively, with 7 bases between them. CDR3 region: CASSQAGVYGYTF. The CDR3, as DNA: TGCGCCAGCAGCCAAGCGGGTGTCTATGGCTACACCTTC.

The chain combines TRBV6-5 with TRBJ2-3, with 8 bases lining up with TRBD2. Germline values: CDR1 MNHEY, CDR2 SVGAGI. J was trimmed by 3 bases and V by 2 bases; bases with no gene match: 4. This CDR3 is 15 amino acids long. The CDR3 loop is CASSYRGLATDTQYF. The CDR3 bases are TGTGCCAGCAGTTACCGAGGACTAGCAACAGATACGCAGTATTTT.

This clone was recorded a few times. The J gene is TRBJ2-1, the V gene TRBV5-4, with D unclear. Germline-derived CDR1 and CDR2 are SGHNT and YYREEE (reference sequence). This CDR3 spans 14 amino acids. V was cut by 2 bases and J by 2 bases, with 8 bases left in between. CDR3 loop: CASSLATAYNEQFF. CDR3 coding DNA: TGTGCCAGCAGCTTAGCGACGGCCTACAATGAGCAGTTCTTC.

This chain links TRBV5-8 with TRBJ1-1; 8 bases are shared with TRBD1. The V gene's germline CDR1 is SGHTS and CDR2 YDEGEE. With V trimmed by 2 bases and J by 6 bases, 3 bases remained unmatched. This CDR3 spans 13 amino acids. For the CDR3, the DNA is TGTGCCAGCAGCTTCTCGGACAGGGCTGAAGCTTTCTTT. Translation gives CASSFSDRAEAFF.

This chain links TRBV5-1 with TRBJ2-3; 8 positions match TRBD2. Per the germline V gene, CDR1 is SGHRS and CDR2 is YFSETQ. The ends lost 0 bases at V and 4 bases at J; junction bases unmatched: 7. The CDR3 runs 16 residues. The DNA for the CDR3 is TGCGCCAGCAGCTTGGCCGGCGGGAGGACGCCAGATACGCAGTATTTT. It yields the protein CASSLAGGRTPDTQYF. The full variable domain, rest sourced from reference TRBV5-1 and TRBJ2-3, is KAGVTQTPRYLIKTRGQQVTLSCSPISGHRSVSWYQQTPGQGLQFLFEYFSETQRNKGNFPGRFSGRQFSNSRSEMNVSTLELGDSALYLCASSLAGGRTPDTQYFGPGTRLTVL.

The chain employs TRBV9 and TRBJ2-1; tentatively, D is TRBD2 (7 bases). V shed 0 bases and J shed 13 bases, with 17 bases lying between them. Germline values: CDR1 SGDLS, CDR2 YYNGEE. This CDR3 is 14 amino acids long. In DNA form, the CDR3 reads TGTGCCAGCAGCGTAGCAGGTCTGGGCGGGGGCCAGTTCTTC. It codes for CASSVAGLGGGQFF.

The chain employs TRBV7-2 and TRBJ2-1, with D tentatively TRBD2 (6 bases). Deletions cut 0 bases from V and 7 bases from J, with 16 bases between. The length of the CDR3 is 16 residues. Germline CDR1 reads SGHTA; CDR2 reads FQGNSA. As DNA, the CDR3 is TGTGCCAGCAGCTTAGCGCGGGACGGTGGGGGTAATGAGCAGTTCTTC. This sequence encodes CASSLARDGGGNEQFF.

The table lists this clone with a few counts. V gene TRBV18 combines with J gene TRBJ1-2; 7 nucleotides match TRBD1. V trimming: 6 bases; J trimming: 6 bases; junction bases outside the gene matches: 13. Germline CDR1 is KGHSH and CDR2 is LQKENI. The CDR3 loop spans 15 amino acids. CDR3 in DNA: TGTGCCAGCTCTAGATCGACAGGGACTCTTAATGGCTACACCTTC. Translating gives CASSRSTGTLNGYTF.